This T cell receptor beta chain was retrieved from a study of vaccination effects on CD4 cells after COVID-19. Overall study: Sample donation by two convalescent patients took place 16 days and one week before vaccination. Notes on the study in general: Clones from infection and from vaccination both contracted markedly late after vaccination. Early post-infection timepoints were absent, and convalescent patients were few.

Profiling relied on immunoSEQ multiplex PCR, and the TCRdb table lists in-frame clones only, not all of them. The sample records approximately 38,000 clones, about two thirds being singletons. Sequencing was preceded by expansion of antigen-specific CD4+ T cells with viral peptide pools in the ViraFEST assay. Following an approximately 9-day culture, CD4+ T cells were purified. By PCR, the person was confirmed to have had SARS-CoV-2 infection between March and December 2020. They grew some 2 million PBMC in each well, adding around 10 IU/ml IL-2 and approximately 10 ug/ml peptides. With respect to this clone: Its antigen is unidentified.

J gave up 2 bases and V 6 bases, and 6 bases lay outside the gene matches. There are 14 residues in the CDR3. The V gene's germline CDR1 is MNHEY and CDR2 SVGAGI. The genes are TRBV6-5 and TRBJ1-2; 7 nucleotides agree with TRBD1. The sequence derives from a human donor who had a prior SARS-CoV-2 infection. The sequencing here drew on CD4+ T cells from PBMCs cultured with a peptide pool, taken before COVID-19 vaccination. DNA for the CDR3: TGTGCCAGCAGGGGACCGGGACAGAACTATGGCTACACCTTC. It translates to CASRGPGQNYGYTF.